Many counts were recorded for the clone carrying this T cell receptor (beta chain). Its antigen is undetermined. Template material for amplifying TCR beta CDR3 regions consisted of RNA transcripts. With the HTBI primer set, the TCR CDR3 went through a first round of RT-PCR. Each CDR3 protein gets one entry after TCRdb re-called the multiplex PCR reads with MiXCR. The sample consists of roughly 500,000 distinct CDR3 sequences, approximately 25% of them appearing once. Active moderate-to-severe ophthalmopathy, Clinical Activity Score at least 3, NOSPECS at least 4, under 3 months' duration. This entry is derived from a study of T cells in Graves' hyperthyroidism and ophthalmopathy. Study-wide findings and caveats: Within blood appeared most thyroid clonotypes that had expanded above 0.001.

The CDR3 extends over 15 amino acids. The germline V and J ends were trimmed by 4 bases and 1 base, with 14 bases remaining between them. Germline-derived CDR1 and CDR2 are SGHRS and YFSETQ. The V gene is TRBV5-1, the J gene TRBJ1-1, with a weak D call TRBD1 (6 bases). Sequencing was done on a sample of blood. The sequence derives from a young woman with Graves' ophthalmopathy. CDR3 region: CASSSLDRANTEAFF. The CDR3 DNA sequence: TGCGCCAGCAGCAGCCTGGACAGAGCGAACACTGAAGCTTTCTTT.